Each of the 27 T cell receptor beta chains below was sequenced from the same sample in a study of cytomegalovirus exposure and HLA in healthy donors. A multiplex PCR was run with 60 Vbeta primers and 13 Jbeta primers. The repertoire was sequenced with immunoSEQ multiplex PCR; TCRdb's copy has only in-frame clones and lacks some. The repertoire holds approximately 170,000 clones, with around 65% as singletons. Sequencing input: PBMCs. These receptors all stem from a woman aged 40 to 50 in good health and CMV-seropositive.

The J gene is TRBJ2-5, the V gene TRBV7-3; 7 bases are a match to TRBD2. Per germline, CDR1 SGHTA and CDR2 FQGTGA. The ends lost 0 bases at V and 0 bases at J; junction bases unmatched: 7. The CDR3 sequence is 17 residues long. In nucleotides, the CDR3 is TGTGCCAGCAGCTTAACGGCGGGCGGGGGTAACCAAGAGACCCAGTACTTC. It encodes CASSLTAGGGNQETQYF.

Here the CDR3 reads CASSPRGGMNTEAFF. Here the CDR3 DNA reads TGTGCCAGCAGCCCGCGGGGGGGGATGAACACTGAAGCTTTCTTT. The chain is built from TRBV7-2 and TRBJ1-1; TRBD1 might be the D (5 bases). V lost 5 bases and J 0 bases, leaving 13 bases between the germline ends. CDR3 length equals 15 residues. Germline V gene lookup returns CDR1 SGHTA and CDR2 FQGNSA. Supplemented by reference TRBV7-2 and TRBJ1-1, the full variable domain reads GAGVSQSPSNKVTEKGKDVELRCDPISGHTALYWYRQSLGQGLEFLIYFQGNSAPDKSGLPSDRFSAERTGGSVSTLTIQRTQQEDSAVYLCASSPRGGMNTEAFFGQGTRLTVV.

In this sample, this clone turned up a few times. The J gene is TRBJ1-5, the V gene TRBV18; D gene uncertain. CDR3 length: 15 amino acids. Per germline, CDR1 KGHSH and CDR2 LQKENI. V was trimmed by 6 bases and J by 5 bases, leaving 17 bases between them. The CDR3 sequence: CASSPGSLGHQPQHF. For the CDR3, the DNA is TGTGCCAGCTCGCCGGGTTCCTTGGGTCATCAGCCCCAGCATTTT. Supplemented by reference TRBV18 and TRBJ1-5, the full variable domain reads NAGVMQNPRHLVRRRGQEARLRCSPMKGHSHVYWYRQLPEEGLKFMVYLQKENIIDESGMPKERFSAEFPKEGPSILRIQQVVRGDSAAYFCASSPGSLGHQPQHFGDGTRLSIL.

The V and J genes are TRBV9 and TRBJ1-2, with TRBD1 matching over 7 bases. The CDR3 spans 14 residues. Germline V CDR1 and CDR2: SGDLS, YYNGEE. J gave up 8 bases and V 4 bases, and 11 bases lay outside the gene matches. The CDR3 reads CASSSRTGVKGYTF. CDR3 DNA sequence: TGTGCCAGCAGCTCTCGAACAGGGGTTAAGGGCTACACCTTC.

This clone has only a few counts. This chain connects TRBV5-4 to TRBJ2-7; the D is unclear. The CDR3 extends over 13 amino acids. The germline V gene encodes CDR1 SGHNT and CDR2 YYREEE (reference sequence). Trimming shortened V by 3 bases and J by 2 bases, and 9 bases separated the two germline ends. The CDR3 DNA reads TGTGCCAGCAGCTGGGCCCTCGCCTACGAGCAGTACTTC. It specifies CASSWALAYEQYF.

A note on this clone: The junction departs from germline at one end; a sequencing error may be responsible. The chain is built from TRBV2 and TRBJ1-1; no clear D gene. This CDR3 comprises 10 residues. Germline lookup yields CDR1 SNHLY and CDR2 FYNNEI. CDR3 sequence (DNA): TGTGCCAGCAGTGAAGATGGGGAGAAATTT. This gives the protein CASSEDGEKF.

In nucleotides, the CDR3 is TGTGCCAGCAGTCCGGACAGAAGTGGAACTGAAGCTTTCTTT. Its translation is CASSPDRSGTEAFF. The chain is built from TRBV7-9 and TRBJ1-1; D possibly corresponds to TRBD1 (6 bases). The V gene lost 6 bases and the J gene lost 5 bases, with 16 bases spanning the gap. Germline V gene lookup returns CDR1 SEHNR and CDR2 FQNEAQ (reference sequence). The CDR3 sequence is 14 residues long.

This clone came up once. The genes are TRBV28 and TRBJ2-2; 13 positions match TRBD2. Germline CDR1 is MDHEN and CDR2 is SYDVKM. V lost 7 bases to trimming and J lost 2 bases; unmatched junction nucleotides: 7. CDR3 size: 17 residues. CDR3 coding DNA: TGTGCCAGCAACCCGGGACTAGCGGGGACAAACACCGGGGAGCTGTTTTTT. Translating it yields CASNPGLAGTNTGELFF.

The genes are TRBV29-1 and TRBJ1-2; unclear D gene. Deletions cut 5 bases from V and 7 bases from J, with 11 bases between. This CDR3 spans 11 amino acids. Germline loops: CDR1 SQVTM, CDR2 ANQGSEA. The CDR3 nucleotides are TGCAGCGTTCTTCAAGGGAGTGGCTACACCTTC. It is translated as CSVLQGSGYTF. Based on the CDR3 plus reference TRBV29-1 and TRBJ1-2, the full variable domain is SAVISQKPSRDICQRGTSLTIQCQVDSQVTMMFWYRQQPGQSLTLIATANQGSEATYESGFVIDKFPISRPNLTFSTLTVSNMSPEDSSIYLCSVLQGSGYTFGSGTRLTVV.

V is TRBV5-1 and J is TRBJ2-2, with 11 positions matching TRBD2. V lost 0 bases, J lost 1 base, and 8 bases stayed unmatched. The V gene's germline CDR1 is SGHRS and CDR2 YFSETQ. CDR3 size: 19 residues. CDR3 region: CASSLDPSGGHGNTGELFF. For the CDR3, the DNA is TGCGCCAGCAGCTTGGATCCTAGCGGGGGGCACGGGAACACCGGGGAGCTGTTTTTT.

The chain combines TRBV27 with TRBJ1-1; D possibly corresponds to TRBD1 (6 bases). CDR3 length: 15 amino acids. V lost 7 bases and J lost 6, with 21 bases in between. CDR1 is MNHEY, CDR2 SMNVEV, per germline (reference sequence). The CDR3 spells CASTQNYGKGAEAFF. CDR3 nucleotide sequence: TGTGCCAGCACTCAAAATTATGGAAAGGGGGCTGAAGCTTTCTTT.

The chain employs TRBV19 and TRBJ2-3, with TRBD2 identical over 8 bases. The CDR3 runs 16 residues. The germline CDR1 and CDR2 sequences are LNHDA and SQIVND (reference sequence). The V segment lost 3 bases and the J segment 1 base; nucleotides outside the gene matches: 6. The CDR3 region is CASSIDSSGGTDTQYF. The CDR3 nucleotides read TGTGCCAGTAGTATCGATAGTAGCGGGGGCACAGATACGCAGTATTTT.

The rearrangement links TRBV4-2 to TRBJ2-7; the D gene is possibly TRBD2 (6 bases). Looked up from germline, CDR1 is LGHNA and CDR2 is YNFKEQ. Trimming removed 2 bases from V and 4 bases from J, with 18 bases in between. This CDR3 spans 16 amino acids. CDR3 in amino acids: CASSQRTGTLGYEQYF. The CDR3, as DNA: TGTGCCAGCAGCCAACGAACCGGGACTCTCGGGTACGAGCAGTACTTC.

The chain has TRBV2 and TRBJ2-2; 13 nucleotides align to TRBD2. J lost 12 bases, V lost 10 bases, and 8 bases had no gene match. Germline-derived CDR1 and CDR2 are SNHLY and FYNNEI. The CDR3 spans 13 residues. Here the CDR3 DNA reads TGTGCCACCATTCCGGGACTAGCGGGAAAGCTGTTTTTT. The encoded protein is CATIPGLAGKLFF.

This sequence joins TRBV10-3 and TRBJ2-2, with TRBD1 identical over 7 bases. The V gene's germline CDR1 is ENHRY and CDR2 SYGVKD. With V trimmed by 5 bases and J by 7 bases, 7 bases remained unmatched. This CDR3 comprises 14 residues. In DNA, the CDR3 is TGTGCCATCAGTCTCGACAGGGTGAGCGGGGAGCTGTTTTTT. Protein product: CAISLDRVSGELFF.

The chain couples TRBV7-6 to TRBJ2-3, with TRBD1 matching over 7 bases. CDR3 length equals 15 residues. J lost 0 bases, V lost 1 base, and 1 base had no gene match. Germline V lookup: CDR1 SGHVS, CDR2 FNYEAQ. As DNA, the CDR3 is TGTGCCAGCAGCTTAGGGACAGGAAGCACAGATACGCAGTATTTT. This translates into CASSLGTGSTDTQYF.

This rearrangement joins TRBV29-1 to TRBJ1-4; 8 bases line up with TRBD1. The ends lost 2 bases at V and 7 bases at J; junction bases unmatched: 12. The CDR3 totals 16 residues. Germline V CDR1 and CDR2: SQVTM, ANQGSEA. The DNA for the CDR3 is TGCAGCGTTGAACAGGGGGCGACGGGTTCTGGTGAAAAACTGTTTTTT. Protein sequence: CSVEQGATGSGEKLFF.

The chain carries TRBV27 and TRBJ2-2; D might be TRBD1 (6 bases). Germline CDR1 MNHEY, CDR2 SMNVEV (reference sequence). Between the trimmed V and J ends, which lost 5 bases and 7 bases, there was a span of 11 bases. This CDR3 region has 13 residues. Here the CDR3 reads CASSPTGFGELFF. DNA of the CDR3: TGTGCCAGCAGTCCTACAGGGTTCGGGGAGCTGTTTTTT.

This rearrangement joins TRBV7-3 to TRBJ1-1; 7 bases are a match to TRBD1. Trimming cost V 5 bases and J 5 bases; bases outside gene matches: 5. The length of the CDR3 is 13 residues. The germline gives CDR1 SGHTA, CDR2 FQGTGA. The chain's CDR3 is CASSGDRETEAFF. CDR3 bases: TGTGCCAGCAGCGGTGACAGGGAGACTGAAGCTTTCTTT.

The genes are TRBV27 and TRBJ2-7; 8 nucleotides line up with TRBD1. Trimming at V came to 2 bases and at J to 2 bases, leaving 11 bases not matched to a gene. This CDR3 spans 17 amino acids. CDR1 and CDR2 from the germline V gene are MNHEY and SMNVEV (reference sequence). CDR3 coding DNA: TGTGCCAGCAGTTTACCCCGTCTTCAGGGGGCAACCTACGAGCAGTACTTC. Translation: CASSLPRLQGATYEQYF.

A few counts support this clone. The CDR3 spells CASSQEPTGSNSPLHF. The CDR3 DNA sequence: TGCGCCAGCAGCCAAGAACCGACCGGGTCAAATTCACCCCTCCACTTT. This chain joins TRBV4-1 and TRBJ1-6; no firm D call. The V gene's germline CDR1 is MGHRA and CDR2 YSYEKL. Trimming cost V 0 bases and J 7 bases, with 13 bases left between them. There are 16 residues in the CDR3.

The V and J genes are TRBV28 and TRBJ2-7, with 11 nucleotides matching TRBD2. The length of the CDR3 is 15 residues. CDR1 is MDHEN, CDR2 SYDVKM, per germline. Losses at the gene ends were 8 bases for V and 0 bases for J; bases not matched to a gene: 6. CDR3 DNA: TGTGCCAGCGCGTCCGGGACTAGCGGCTCCTACGAGCAGTACTTC. Its translation is CASASGTSGSYEQYF.

This clone has only a few counts. This chain uses TRBV2 with TRBJ1-1, with no clear D. The CDR3 loop spans 12 amino acids. CDR1 SNHLY and CDR2 FYNNEI come from the germline V gene. Trimming stripped 2 bases from V and 10 bases from J, with 11 bases between. The CDR3 DNA is TGTGCCAGCAGTGAATCAGGTCTCCTAGCTTTCTTT. Its protein product is CASSESGLLAFF.

The rearrangement links TRBV7-6 to TRBJ2-1; 10 bases are a match to TRBD2. Germline lookup yields CDR1 SGHVS and CDR2 FNYEAQ. CDR3 length: 16 residues. The V gene end was trimmed by 5 bases and the J gene end by 5 bases; junction bases not matched to a gene: 9. The CDR3 spells CASSGELAGINNEQFF. CDR3 DNA sequence: TGTGCCAGCAGCGGTGAACTAGCGGGAATAAACAATGAGCAGTTCTTC.

V gene TRBV5-1 combines with J gene TRBJ1-2; 9 bases align to TRBD1. V lost 4 bases, J lost 7 bases, and 11 bases stayed unmatched. This CDR3 has 15 residues. Germline CDR1 and CDR2: SGHRS and YFSETQ. The CDR3 loop is CASSPETGGGSGYTF. In DNA, the CDR3 is TGCGCCAGCAGCCCGGAAACAGGGGGCGGAAGTGGCTACACCTTC.

The V and J genes are TRBV19 and TRBJ2-7; TRBD1 agrees at 10 bases. Germline values: CDR1 LNHDA, CDR2 SQIVND (reference sequence). The length of the CDR3 is 14 residues. V shed 4 bases, J shed 6 bases, and the junction held 6 bases outside the gene matches. The CDR3 loop is CASSRDRGSAEQYF. The CDR3 nucleotides read TGTGCCAGTAGTAGGGACAGGGGATCTGCCGAGCAGTACTTC.

The table lists this clone with a count of one. The V gene is TRBV6-1, the J gene TRBJ1-3, with 9 bases aligning to TRBD1. Germline CDR1 and CDR2: MNHNS and SASEGT. CDR3 length: 15 amino acids. V lost 6 bases to trimming and J lost 0 bases; unmatched junction nucleotides: 3. In nucleotides, the CDR3 is TGTGCCAGCAGACAGGGGGCCGACTCTGGAAACACCATATATTTT. Its protein is CASRQGADSGNTIYF.